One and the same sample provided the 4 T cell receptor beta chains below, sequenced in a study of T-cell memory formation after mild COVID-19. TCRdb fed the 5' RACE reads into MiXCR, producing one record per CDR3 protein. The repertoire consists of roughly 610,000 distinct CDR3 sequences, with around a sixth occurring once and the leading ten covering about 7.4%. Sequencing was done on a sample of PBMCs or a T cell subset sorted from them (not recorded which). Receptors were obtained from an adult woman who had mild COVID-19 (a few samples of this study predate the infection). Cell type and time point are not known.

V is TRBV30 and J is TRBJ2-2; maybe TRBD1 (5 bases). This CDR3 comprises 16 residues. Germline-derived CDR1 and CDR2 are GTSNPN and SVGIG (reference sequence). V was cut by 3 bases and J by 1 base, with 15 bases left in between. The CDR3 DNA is TGTGCCTGGAGACTTAGGGGCAGGAAGAACACCGGGGAGCTGTTTTTT. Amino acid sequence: CAWRLRGRKNTGELFF.

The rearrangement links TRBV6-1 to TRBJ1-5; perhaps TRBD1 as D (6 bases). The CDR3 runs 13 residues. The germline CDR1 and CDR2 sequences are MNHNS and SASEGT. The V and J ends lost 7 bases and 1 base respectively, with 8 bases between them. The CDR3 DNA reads TGTGCCAGCAAAGGGGGAAGCAATCAGCCCCAGCATTTT. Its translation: CASKGGSNQPQHF.

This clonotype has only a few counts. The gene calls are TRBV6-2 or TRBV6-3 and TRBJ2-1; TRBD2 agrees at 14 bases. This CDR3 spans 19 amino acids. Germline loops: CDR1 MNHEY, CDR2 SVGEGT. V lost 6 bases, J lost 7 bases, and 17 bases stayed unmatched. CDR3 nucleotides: TGTGCCAGCAGCCCCCGACGAGGGACTAGCGGGAGAATAAGGAATGAGCAGTTCTTC. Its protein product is CASSPRRGTSGRIRNEQFF.

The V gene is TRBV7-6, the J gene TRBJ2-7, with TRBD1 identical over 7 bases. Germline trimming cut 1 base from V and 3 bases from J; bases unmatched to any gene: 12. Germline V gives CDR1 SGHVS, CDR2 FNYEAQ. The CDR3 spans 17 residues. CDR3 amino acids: CASSLGGSGTALYEQYF. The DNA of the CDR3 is TGTGCCAGCAGCTTAGGTGGTTCCGGGACAGCCCTCTACGAGCAGTACTTC. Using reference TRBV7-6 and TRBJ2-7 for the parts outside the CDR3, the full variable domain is GAGVSQSPRYKVTKRGQDVALRCDPISGHVSLYWYRQALGQGPEFLTYFNYEAQQDKSGLPNDRFSAERPEGSISTLTIQRTEQRDSAMYRCASSLGGSGTALYEQYFGPGTRLTVT.